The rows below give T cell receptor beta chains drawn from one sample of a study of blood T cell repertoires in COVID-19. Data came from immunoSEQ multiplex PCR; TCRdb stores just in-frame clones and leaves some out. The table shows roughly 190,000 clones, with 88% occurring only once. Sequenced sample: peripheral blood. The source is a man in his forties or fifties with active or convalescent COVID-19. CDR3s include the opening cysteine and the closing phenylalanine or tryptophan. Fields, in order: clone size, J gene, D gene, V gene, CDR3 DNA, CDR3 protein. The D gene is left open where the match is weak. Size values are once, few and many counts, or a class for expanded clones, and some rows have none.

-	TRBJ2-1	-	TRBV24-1	TGTGCCACCAGTGACCTTCAGGGGACGAGGTACAATGAGCAGTTCTTC	CATSDLQGTRYNEQFF
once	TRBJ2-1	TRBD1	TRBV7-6	TGTGCCAGCAGCCATAACAGGGGCGGCTACAATGAGCAGTTCTTC	CASSHNRGGYNEQFF
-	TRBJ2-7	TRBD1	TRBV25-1	TGTGCCAGCAGTGGGACAGGGTTCTCCTACGAGCAGTACTTC	CASSGTGFSYEQYF
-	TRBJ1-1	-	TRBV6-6	TGTGCCAGCAGTTACGTCCAGGGCTGGGGCACTGAAGCTTTCTTT	CASSYVQGWGTEAFF
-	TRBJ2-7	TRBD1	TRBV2	TGTGCCAGCAGTGCGAGTCCGCAGGGGGTCTACGAGCAGTACTTC	CASSASPQGVYEQYF
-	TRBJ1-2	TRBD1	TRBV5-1	TGCGCCAGCAGCTTGGAGCTGGGACAGGGAATAGGCTACACCTTC	CASSLELGQGIGYTF
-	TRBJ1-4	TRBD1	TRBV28	TGTGCCAGCAGTATACAGGGGGTTCTTTTAATTGAAAAACTGTTTTTT	CASSIQGVLLIEKLFF
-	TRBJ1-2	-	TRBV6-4	TGTGCCAGCAGTGACTCGAGTCGAAACTATGGCTACACCTTC	CASSDSSRNYGYTF
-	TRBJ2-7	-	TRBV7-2	TGTGCCAGCAGCACACGACAGAGCTACGAGCAGTACTTC	CASSTRQSYEQYF
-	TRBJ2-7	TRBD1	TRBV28	TGTGCCAGCAGTTTACCGGGACAGGGGCCTAAGAATGAGCAGTACTTC	CASSLPGQGPKNEQYF
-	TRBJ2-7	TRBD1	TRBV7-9	TGTGCCAGCAGTTCGGACAGGGTGTTCCCCTACGAGCAGTACTTC	CASSSDRVFPYEQYF
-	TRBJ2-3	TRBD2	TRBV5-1	TGCGCCAGCAGCTCAGGGACTAGCGGGGTTGCAGATACGCAGTATTTT	CASSSGTSGVADTQYF
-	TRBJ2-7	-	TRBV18	TGTGCCAGCTCACCATTGGCGTCAGGGCAGGACCAGCAGTACTTC	CASSPLASGQDQQYF
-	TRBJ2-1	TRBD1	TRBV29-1	TGCAGCGTTGCGGGGGGACAGGGACTCAATGAGCAGTTCTTC	CSVAGGQGLNEQFF
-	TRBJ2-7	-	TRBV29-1	TGCAGCGTTGAGATTAGGGGAAGGGACGAGCAGTACTTC	CSVEIRGRDEQYF
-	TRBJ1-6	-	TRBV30	TGTGCCTGGAGACAGGGCAGTATGAATTCACCCCTCCACTTT	CAWRQGSMNSPLHF
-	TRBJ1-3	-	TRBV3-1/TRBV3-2	TGTGCCAGCAGGGCTCCAGGGTCTGGAGCTGGAAACACCATATATTTT	CASRAPGSGAGNTIYF
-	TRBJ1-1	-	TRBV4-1	TGCGCCAGCAGCCAAGGATCCAGGGACACTGAAGCTTTCTTT	CASSQGSRDTEAFF
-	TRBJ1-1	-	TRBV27	TGTGCCAGCAGTTTAGCAGGAGGGGGGGCTGAAGCTTTCTTT	CASSLAGGGAEAFF
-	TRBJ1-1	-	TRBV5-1	TGCGCCAGCAGCTTAGGGGTGAAGGGAGAAGCTTTCTTT	CASSLGVKGEAFF
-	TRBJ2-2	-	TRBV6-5	TGTGCCAGCAACCGGGCCGACAGTTTCCCCGGGGAGCTGTTTTTT	CASNRADSFPGELFF
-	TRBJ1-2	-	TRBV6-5	TGTGCCAGCAGTTACTCGATAGGACAGCACCCAACAAGCTACACCTTC	CASSYSIGQHPTSYTF
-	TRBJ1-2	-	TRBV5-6	TGTGCCAGCAGCTTGGCCCCAGGGGCCCTCATTCGATGCGACTTC	CASSLAPGALIRCDF
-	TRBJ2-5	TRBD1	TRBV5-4	TGTGCCAGCAGCAGGGGACAGGGTGATGGAGAGACCCAGTACTTC	CASSRGQGDGETQYF
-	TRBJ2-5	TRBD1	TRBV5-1	TGCGCCAGCAGCCACCGGGACAGGGGGCAAGAGACCCAGTACTTC	CASSHRDRGQETQYF
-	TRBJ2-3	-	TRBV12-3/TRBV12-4	TGTGCCAGCAGAACAGGGAGCACAGATACGCAGTATTTT	CASRTGSTDTQYF
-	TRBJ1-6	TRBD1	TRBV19	TGTGCCAGCGCGTCTCCGGGACAGATTAATTCACCCCTCCACTTT	CASASPGQINSPLHF
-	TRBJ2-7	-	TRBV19	TGTGCCAGTAGTTCGCGGACAGCCCCCTACGAGCAGTACTTC	CASSSRTAPYEQYF
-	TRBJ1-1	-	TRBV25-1	TGTGCCAGCAGTGAATTAAACAGGGAAGGAAAAGAGAACACTGAAGCTTTCTTT	CASSELNREGKENTEAFF